These 10 T cell receptor beta chains were sequenced from one sample in a study of shared clonotypes between healthy human individuals. Terminally differentiated effector memory CD45RA+ cells were left out of the naive CD8 fraction, which was CD45RO-negative and positively selected for CCR7. Measured with immunoSEQ multiplex PCR; TCRdb has only the in-frame clones, and not every one. The sample lists 600,000 or so clones, roughly 95% seen once, with approximately 0.11% in the top ten. Sequencing was performed on naive CD8+ T cells sorted from blood. These receptor sequences come from a woman in her 30s in good health.

This clone was observed a single time. V usage is TRBV13 and J usage is TRBJ1-1; TRBD1 might be the D (5 bases). The germline V gene encodes CDR1 PRHDT and CDR2 FYEKMQ (reference sequence). CDR3 size: 14 residues. The germline V and J ends were trimmed by 6 bases and 3 bases, with 14 bases remaining between them. The CDR3: CASRVLTGDTEAFF. Here the CDR3 DNA reads TGTGCCAGCAGGGTCCTAACAGGAGACACTGAAGCTTTCTTT.

The chain links TRBV6-5 to TRBJ2-6, with D perhaps TRBD1 (5 bases). The CDR3 runs 15 residues. Germline V gene sequence: CDR1 MNHEY, CDR2 SVGAGI. Trimming stripped 5 bases from V and 0 bases from J, with 8 bases between. CDR3: CASSIGASGANVLTF. CDR3 nucleotide sequence: TGTGCCAGCAGTATAGGGGCCTCTGGGGCCAACGTCCTGACTTTC.

The rearrangement uses TRBV2 and TRBJ2-1; D is undetermined. Per the germline V gene, CDR1 is SNHLY and CDR2 is FYNNEI. The V end lost 6 bases, the J end lost 10 bases, and 13 bases lay between the germline ends. This CDR3 spans 12 amino acids. In nucleotides, the CDR3 is TGTGCCAGCAGCTACCGTACCGCGGAGCAGTTCTTC. Amino acids: CASSYRTAEQFF.

The chain couples TRBV30 to TRBJ2-1; no reliable D call. The CDR3 is 14 residues long. The germline CDR1 and CDR2 sequences are GTSNPN and SVGIG (reference sequence). V was pared by 3 bases and J by 4 bases, with 13 bases between. The CDR3, as DNA: TGTGCCTGGAGGGACGGCCAGAGGTACAATGAGCAGTTCTTC. Its translation is CAWRDGQRYNEQFF.

This clone has a single count. This sequence joins TRBV7-9 and TRBJ1-1; no firm D call. This CDR3 is built from 15 residues. Germline V CDR1 and CDR2: SEHNR, FQNEAQ (reference sequence). Deletions cut 3 bases from V and 3 bases from J, with 14 bases between. The CDR3 loop is CASSFLGPGDTEAFF. The CDR3 DNA reads TGTGCCAGCAGCTTCTTAGGCCCCGGGGACACTGAAGCTTTCTTT. The full variable domain, completed using reference TRBV7-9 and TRBJ1-1, is DTGVSQNPRHKITKRGQNVTFRCDPISEHNRLYWYRQTLGQGPEFLTYFQNEAQLEKSRLLSDRFSAERPKGSFSTLEIQRTEQGDSAMYLCASSFLGPGDTEAFFGQGTRLTVV.

The DNA for the CDR3 is TGTGCCAGCAGCGTAGGGAGAAGCGGGAGCGGGTACAATGAGCAGTTCTTC. Translation: CASSVGRSGSGYNEQFF. The V and J genes are TRBV9 and TRBJ2-1, with 8 bases fitting TRBD2. The CDR3 is 17 residues long. Unmatched junction bases numbered 9, after V lost 0 bases and J lost 4 bases. CDR1 and CDR2 from the germline V gene are SGDLS and YYNGEE.

The genes are TRBV11-2 and TRBJ2-3, with 7 bases fitting TRBD2. The CDR3 has 16 amino acids. The germline gives CDR1 SGHAT, CDR2 FQNNGV. With V trimmed by 0 bases and J by 5 bases, 8 bases remained unmatched. CDR3 in amino acids: CASSLESGREGDTQYF. The CDR3 nucleotides read TGTGCCAGCAGCTTAGAGAGCGGAAGGGAGGGAGATACGCAGTATTTT.

The chain is built from TRBV28 and TRBJ2-2; 7 bases map to TRBD1. The CDR3 sequence is 14 residues long. Germline assignment: CDR1 MDHEN and CDR2 SYDVKM. V shed 7 bases, J shed 5 bases, and the junction held 7 bases outside the gene matches. The CDR3 DNA reads as TGTGCCAGCATCCGACAGGGTGATACCGGGGAGCTGTTTTTT. It translates to CASIRQGDTGELFF.

The chain joins TRBV7-2 to TRBJ2-6; D is unresolved. Germline V CDR1 and CDR2: SGHTA, FQGNSA. The CDR3 extends over 15 amino acids. V was clipped by 4 bases and J by 0 bases, with 7 bases between them. In DNA, the CDR3 is TGTGCCAGCAGCTCCGGTTACTCTGGGGCCAACGTCCTGACTTTC. The encoded protein is CASSSGYSGANVLTF.

The chain combines TRBV28 with TRBJ1-1; D gene ambiguous. V was pared by 5 bases and J by 3 bases, with 4 bases between. CDR1 is MDHEN and CDR2 is SYDVKM in the germline V gene. This CDR3 has 11 residues. CDR3 in amino acids: CASSEDTEAFF. The CDR3 region has the DNA TGTGCCAGCAGTGAGGACACTGAAGCTTTCTTT.